A single sample gave rise to the 30 T cell receptor beta chains below, sequenced in a study of a mutant IDH1 vaccine in newly diagnosed glioma. Which antigens these TCRs recognize remains unknown. Time point described: week 35, safety follow-up. Vaccinated patients received 300 ug of mutant IDH1 20-mer peptide per dose, with topical imiquimod. Produced via immunoSEQ multiplex PCR; TCRdb's table is partial and in-frame only. The data show more than 35,000 clones, 81% seen once. This specimen consisted of PBMCs, obtained from a glioma patient whose treatment included an IDH1 peptide vaccine. The receptors derive from a woman in her thirties or forties with glioma. Some clones in this sample may be carry-over from other donors' samples.

This chain connects TRBV27 to TRBJ1-5; 7 nucleotides agree with TRBD1. Trimming took 2 bases from V and 2 from J; bases not matched to a gene: 21. The length of the CDR3 is 21 residues. CDR1 is MNHEY, CDR2 SMNVEV, per germline (reference sequence). CDR3 DNA: TGTGCCAGCAGTTTAGCAAGATTGACTACAGGGGAAAGGGGCCGCAATCAGCCCCAGCATTTT. This translates into CASSLARLTTGERGRNQPQHF.

The genes are TRBV5-4 and TRBJ2-7; the match to TRBD2 covers 10 bases. There are 16 residues in the CDR3. The germline V gene encodes CDR1 SGHNT and CDR2 YYREEE (reference sequence). V gave up 0 bases and J gave up 2 bases; unmatched junction bases: 5. The DNA for the CDR3 is TGTGCCAGCAGCTTGGGACTAGCGGGTGTGCCCTACGAGCAGTACTTC. Translation gives CASSLGLAGVPYEQYF.

The chain is built from TRBV7-8 and TRBJ2-7; TRBD2 agrees at 9 bases. The CDR3 has 15 residues. After removal of 1 base from V and 3 bases from J, the junction contained 4 bases not matched to a gene. Germline-derived CDR1 and CDR2 are SGHVS and FQNEAQ. CDR3 sequence reads: CASSLEGSGGYEQYF. The CDR3 nucleotides are TGTGCCAGCAGCTTAGAAGGTAGCGGGGGCTACGAGCAGTACTTC.

V usage is TRBV9 and J usage is TRBJ2-5; D possibly uses TRBD1 or TRBD2 (6 bases each). The CDR3 has 15 residues. The germline gives CDR1 SGDLS, CDR2 YYNGEE. Trimming left V 3 bases short and J 5 bases short, with 17 bases between. CDR3 DNA: TGTGCCAGCAGCGAGGGGGGCGGGCGGATGGAGACCCAGTACTTC. Protein sequence: CASSEGGGRMETQYF.

The rearrangement joins TRBV5-8 to TRBJ2-2; D uncertain. This CDR3 comprises 14 residues. The ends were cut back, 1 base at V and 5 bases at J, with 9 bases in the middle. Per germline, CDR1 SGHTS and CDR2 YDEGEE. CDR3 nucleotides: TGTGCCAGCAGCTTGTTCGAAGGGACCGGGGAGCTGTTTTTT. Protein sequence: CASSLFEGTGELFF.

This chain connects TRBV5-1 to TRBJ1-2; 7 positions agree with TRBD1. V dropped 0 bases and J dropped 1; count of bases not matched to a gene: 3. The CDR3 is 15 residues long. CDR1 and CDR2 (germline): SGHRS, YFSETQ. CDR3 protein: CASSLAGDSNYGYTF. The CDR3 DNA follows: TGCGCCAGCAGCTTGGCGGGGGACAGTAACTATGGCTACACCTTC.

The count of this clone is one. The chain joins TRBV6-5 to TRBJ1-1, with unresolved D. Trimming took off 4 bases at V and 0 bases at J, with 6 bases between the two ends. The CDR3 covers 13 residues. Germline V lookup: CDR1 MNHEY, CDR2 SVGAGI. The CDR3 loop is CASSWGMNTEAFF. CDR3 DNA sequence: TGTGCCAGCAGTTGGGGAATGAACACTGAAGCTTTCTTT.

The V and J genes are TRBV9 and TRBJ2-3; D is possibly TRBD1 (5 bases). The CDR3 is 13 residues long. Germline assignment: CDR1 SGDLS and CDR2 YYNGEE. V dropped 0 bases and J dropped 5 bases, with 7 bases sitting between them. The CDR3 loop reads CASSVVGRDTQYF. CDR3 nucleotide sequence: TGTGCCAGCAGCGTAGTGGGGCGAGATACGCAGTATTTT.

The chain couples TRBV5-5 to TRBJ1-6; D gene uncertain. V was pared by 4 bases and J by 6 bases, with 14 bases between. The CDR3 runs 15 residues. Germline CDR1 and CDR2: SGHKS and YYEKEE (reference sequence). The DNA of the CDR3 is TGTGCCAGCAGCCGTCAAGAGCCTATTAATTCACCCCTCCACTTT. The encoded protein is CASSRQEPINSPLHF.

This clone came up a few times. The chain links TRBV19 to TRBJ1-2; D is ambiguous. V lost 7 bases and J lost 3, with 6 bases in between. Germline CDR1 is LNHDA and CDR2 is SQIVND (reference sequence). The CDR3 has 11 residues. Written as DNA, the CDR3 is TGTGCCAGTACTAATCACTATGGCTACACCTTC. This translates into CASTNHYGYTF.

The chain recombines TRBV19 with TRBJ2-3, with D hard to call. The length of the CDR3 is 11 residues. Germline V lookup: CDR1 LNHDA, CDR2 SQIVND (reference sequence). V shed 4 bases and J shed 2 bases, with 1 base lying between them. The CDR3 DNA sequence: TGTGCCAGTAGTACCACAGATACGCAGTATTTT. Translating gives CASSTTDTQYF.

This clone was counted a few times. The J gene is TRBJ1-6, the V gene TRBV7-3; D is uncertain. The CDR3 covers 13 residues. The germline V and J ends were trimmed by 4 bases and 7 bases, with 8 bases remaining between them. CDR1 and CDR2 from the germline V gene are SGHTA and FQGTGA. CDR3 protein: CASSSTGNSPLHF. The CDR3 DNA reads as TGTGCCAGCAGCTCGACCGGAAATTCACCCCTCCACTTT.

V is TRBV7-9 and J is TRBJ1-4; perhaps TRBD1 as D (6 bases). The CDR3 runs to 14 residues. Germline V gene lookup returns CDR1 SEHNR and CDR2 FQNEAQ (reference sequence). V dropped 4 bases and J dropped 4 bases, with 10 bases sitting between them. CDR3 region: CASSSDSFNEKLFF. CDR3 nucleotides: TGTGCCAGCAGCTCGGACAGCTTTAATGAAAAACTGTTTTTT.

J is TRBJ1-2 and V is TRBV7-2; D perhaps matches TRBD1 (5 bases). This CDR3 region has 17 residues. V was shortened by 0 bases and J by 0 bases, with 14 bases between the two germline ends. Germline CDR1 is SGHTA and CDR2 is FQGNSA. The CDR3 loop reads CASSLAPGGTSNYGYTF. CDR3 nucleotides: TGTGCCAGCAGCTTAGCGCCGGGGGGAACTTCTAACTATGGCTACACCTTC.

The J gene is TRBJ1-1, the V gene TRBV7-2; a weak D match, TRBD1 (6 bases). V lost 5 bases to trimming and J lost 8 bases, with 18 bases between them. Germline CDR1 and CDR2: SGHTA and FQGNSA. The CDR3 has 14 amino acids. CDR3 nucleotide sequence: TGTGCCAGCAGCGAACGGAGGGGGGCAGCCGAAGCTTTCTTT. It codes for CASSERRGAAEAFF.

This sequence joins TRBV6-5 and TRBJ2-7; TRBD1 is a possible D gene (6 bases). The CDR3 has 13 amino acids. Germline V gene lookup returns CDR1 MNHEY and CDR2 SVGAGI. The V gene lost 7 bases and the J gene lost 0 bases, with 10 bases spanning the gap. CDR3 protein: CASNLQGSYEQYF. The CDR3 coding sequence is TGTGCCAGCAACCTACAGGGCTCCTACGAGCAGTACTTC.

This chain connects TRBV10-3 to TRBJ2-7, with 8 bases aligning to TRBD1. The length of the CDR3 is 15 residues. J was trimmed by 3 bases and V by 3 bases; bases with no gene match: 7. From germline, CDR1 is ENHRY and CDR2 SYGVKD. In DNA, the CDR3 is TGTGCCATCAGTGACAGGGGGCGTATCGGCTACGAGCAGTACTTC. Amino acids: CAISDRGRIGYEQYF.

This clone occurred a few times. The chain uses TRBV9 and TRBJ1-1; D is possibly TRBD1 (6 bases). V lost 0 bases and J 5 bases, leaving 11 bases between the germline ends. This CDR3 is 14 amino acids long. Germline values: CDR1 SGDLS, CDR2 YYNGEE. CDR3 sequence reads: CASSVGGTGTEAFF. CDR3 in DNA: TGTGCCAGCAGCGTAGGGGGCACAGGGACTGAAGCTTTCTTT.

The rearrangement uses TRBV7-9 and TRBJ2-5, with D hard to call. This CDR3 region has 11 residues. Trimming left V 1 base short and J 8 bases short, with 5 bases between. Looked up from germline, CDR1 is SEHNR and CDR2 is FQNEAQ (reference sequence). The chain's CDR3 is CASSLGPTQYF. The DNA of the CDR3 is TGTGCCAGCAGCTTAGGACCAACCCAGTACTTC. Complete variable domain (other parts from reference TRBV7-9 and TRBJ2-5): DTGVSQNPRHKITKRGQNVTFRCDPISEHNRLYWYRQTLGQGPEFLTYFQNEAQLEKSRLLSDRFSAERPKGSFSTLEIQRTEQGDSAMYLCASSLGPTQYFGPGTRLLVL.

The J gene is TRBJ2-5, the V gene TRBV5-6; perhaps TRBD1 as D (5 bases). The CDR3 spans 12 residues. V was clipped by 4 bases and J by 5 bases, with 9 bases between them. Germline values: CDR1 SGHDT, CDR2 YYEEEE. CDR3 bases: TGTGCCAGCAGCCTAAGGGGCGAGACCCAGTACTTC. This encodes CASSLRGETQYF.

The gene calls are TRBV11-3 and TRBJ1-3; D gene unclear. The CDR3 is 12 residues long. Looked up from germline, CDR1 is SGHNT and CDR2 is YENEEA. V lost 3 bases and J lost 0, with 0 bases in between. CDR3: CASSFSGNTIYF. Here the CDR3 DNA reads TGTGCCAGCAGCTTCTCTGGAAACACCATATATTTT.

This chain connects TRBV6-5 to TRBJ1-2; D gene unclear. The germline CDR1 and CDR2 sequences are MNHEY and SVGAGI. The CDR3 is 14 amino acids. V was pared by 0 bases and J by 2 bases, with 7 bases between. CDR3 DNA sequence: TGTGCCAGCAGTTACTCGACGACGAACTATGGCTACACCTTC. It encodes CASSYSTTNYGYTF.

The chain links TRBV29-1 to TRBJ1-1; possibly TRBD1 for D (5 bases). Germline V gives CDR1 SQVTM, CDR2 ANQGSEA. The CDR3 runs to 14 residues. V shed 0 bases and J shed 14 bases, with 22 bases lying between them. Here the CDR3 reads CSVEEGGSGRGFFF. The CDR3 coding sequence is TGCAGCGTTGAAGAGGGGGGGTCGGGGAGGGGATTCTTCTTT.

The chain combines TRBV19 with TRBJ2-3, with a weak D call TRBD1 (6 bases). V lost 7 bases to trimming and J lost 4 bases, with 15 bases between them. The CDR3 sequence is 14 residues long. Germline V CDR1 and CDR2: LNHDA, SQIVND (reference sequence). CDR3 sequence reads: CASIGTSDSDTQYF. The CDR3 nucleotides are TGTGCCAGTATCGGGACAAGCGACTCAGATACGCAGTATTTT.

The chain couples TRBV29-1 to TRBJ2-5, with D maybe TRBD1 (6 bases). Trimming left V 6 bases short and J 5 bases short, with 13 bases between. CDR1 and CDR2 (germline): SQVTM, ANQGSEA. The CDR3 consists of 12 residues. The CDR3 reads CSVADSAETQYF. For the CDR3, the DNA is TGCAGCGTCGCGGACAGTGCCGAGACCCAGTACTTC.

The V gene is TRBV7-6, the J gene TRBJ2-5; 8 bases align to TRBD2. J lost 5 bases, V lost 4 bases, and 18 bases had no gene match. The CDR3 covers 18 residues. Germline V gene lookup returns CDR1 SGHVS and CDR2 FNYEAQ. CDR3 sequence reads: CASSSPGGSGDPLETQYF. The CDR3 bases are TGTGCCAGCAGCTCTCCGGGGGGTAGCGGGGACCCCTTGGAGACCCAGTACTTC.

The table lists this clone with a count of one. This sequence joins TRBV4-2 and TRBJ2-3; a possible D gene is TRBD2 (5 bases). The CDR3 length is 19 residues. Germline values: CDR1 LGHNA, CDR2 YNFKEQ. The V end was cut by 1 base, the J end by 0 bases, with 20 bases between. The CDR3 region has the DNA TGTGCCAGCAGCCAAGGAACCGGGGTTAGTGGCCTTAGCACAGATACGCAGTATTTT. Residues: CASSQGTGVSGLSTDTQYF.

This sequence joins TRBV27 and TRBJ1-5; 9 bases line up with TRBD1. This CDR3 has 15 amino acids. Losses at the gene ends were 5 bases for V and 5 bases for J; bases not matched to a gene: 7. Germline CDR1 is MNHEY and CDR2 is SMNVEV (reference sequence). CDR3 DNA sequence: TGTGCCAGCAGTAAGGGACAGGGCGGGGATCAGCCCCAGCATTTT. This gives the protein CASSKGQGGDQPQHF.

The V gene is TRBV28, the J gene TRBJ1-4; D call uncertain. V was trimmed by 5 bases and J by 13 bases, leaving 17 bases between them. The V gene's germline CDR1 is MDHEN and CDR2 SYDVKM. The CDR3 spans 13 residues. For the CDR3, the DNA is TGTGCCAGCAGTCCTACGCCATTAGGCGGACTGTTTTTT. Residues: CASSPTPLGGLFF.

The chain uses TRBV19 and TRBJ1-2; D is perhaps TRBD1 (5 bases). This CDR3 spans 13 amino acids. Germline V gene lookup returns CDR1 LNHDA and CDR2 SQIVND (reference sequence). V shed 6 bases and J shed 1 base, with 9 bases lying between them. CDR3 nucleotides: TGTGCCAGTAGCACGGGGCGTAACTATGGCTACACCTTC. Translation: CASSTGRNYGYTF.